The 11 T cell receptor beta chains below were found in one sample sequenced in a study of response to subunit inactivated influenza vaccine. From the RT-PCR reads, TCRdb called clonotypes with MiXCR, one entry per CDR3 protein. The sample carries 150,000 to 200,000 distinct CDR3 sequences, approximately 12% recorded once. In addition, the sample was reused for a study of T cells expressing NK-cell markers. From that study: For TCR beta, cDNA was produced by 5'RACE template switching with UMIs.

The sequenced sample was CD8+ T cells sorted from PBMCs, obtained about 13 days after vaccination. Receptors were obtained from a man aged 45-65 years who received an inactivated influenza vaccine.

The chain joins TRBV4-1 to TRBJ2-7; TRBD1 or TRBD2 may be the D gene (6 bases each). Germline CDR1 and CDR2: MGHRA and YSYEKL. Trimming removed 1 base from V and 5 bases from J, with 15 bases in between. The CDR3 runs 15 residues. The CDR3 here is CASSQGTEGGDEQYF. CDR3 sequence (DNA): TGCGCCAGCAGCCAAGGGACCGAGGGGGGCGACGAGCAGTACTTC.

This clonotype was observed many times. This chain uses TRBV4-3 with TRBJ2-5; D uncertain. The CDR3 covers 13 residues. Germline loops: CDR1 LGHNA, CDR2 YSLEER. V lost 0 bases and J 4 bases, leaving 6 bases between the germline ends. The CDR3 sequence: CASSQDFRETQYF. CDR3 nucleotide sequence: TGCGCCAGCAGCCAAGATTTCCGAGAGACCCAGTACTTC.

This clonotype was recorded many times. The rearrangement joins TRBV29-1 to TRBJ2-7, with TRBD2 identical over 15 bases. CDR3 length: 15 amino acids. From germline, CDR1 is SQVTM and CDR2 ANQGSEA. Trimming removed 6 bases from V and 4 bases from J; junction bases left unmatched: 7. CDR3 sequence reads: CSVDGLAGGPYEQYF. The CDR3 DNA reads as TGCAGCGTGGACGGACTAGCGGGAGGGCCTTACGAGCAGTACTTC.

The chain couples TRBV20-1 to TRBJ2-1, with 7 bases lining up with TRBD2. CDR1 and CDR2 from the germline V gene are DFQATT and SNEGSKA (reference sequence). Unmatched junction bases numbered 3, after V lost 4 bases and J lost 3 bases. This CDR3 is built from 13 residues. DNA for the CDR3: TGCAGTGCTACTAGCGGTGACTACAATGAGCAGTTCTTC. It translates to CSATSGDYNEQFF.

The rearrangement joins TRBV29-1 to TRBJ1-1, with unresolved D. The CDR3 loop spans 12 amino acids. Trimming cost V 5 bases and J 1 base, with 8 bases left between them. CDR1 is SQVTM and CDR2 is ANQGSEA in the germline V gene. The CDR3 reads CSVYRGNTEAFF. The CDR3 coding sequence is TGCAGCGTTTATCGGGGGAACACTGAAGCTTTCTTT.

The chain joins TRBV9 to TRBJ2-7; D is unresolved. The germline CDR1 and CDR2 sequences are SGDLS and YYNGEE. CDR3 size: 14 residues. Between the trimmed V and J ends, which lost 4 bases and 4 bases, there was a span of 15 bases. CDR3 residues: CASSPGLMGYEQYF. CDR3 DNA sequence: TGTGCCAGCAGCCCTGGGCTGATGGGATACGAGCAGTACTTC.

CDR3 sequence reads: CASSPDRVDHEQFF. In DNA, the CDR3 is TGTGCCAGCAGTCCTGACAGGGTGGATCATGAGCAGTTCTTC. The V gene is TRBV28, the J gene TRBJ2-1; 7 positions agree with TRBD1. Losses at the gene ends were 5 bases for V and 8 bases for J; bases not matched to a gene: 9. CDR1 is MDHEN and CDR2 is SYDVKM in the germline V gene. This CDR3 contains 14 residues.

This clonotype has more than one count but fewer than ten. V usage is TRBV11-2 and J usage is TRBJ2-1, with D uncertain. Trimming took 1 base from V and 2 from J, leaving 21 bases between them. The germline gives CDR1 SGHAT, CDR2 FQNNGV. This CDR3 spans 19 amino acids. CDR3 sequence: CASSLGPPQAYTTYNEQFF. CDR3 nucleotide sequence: TGTGCCAGCAGCTTAGGACCCCCGCAGGCTTATACTACCTACAATGAGCAGTTCTTC.

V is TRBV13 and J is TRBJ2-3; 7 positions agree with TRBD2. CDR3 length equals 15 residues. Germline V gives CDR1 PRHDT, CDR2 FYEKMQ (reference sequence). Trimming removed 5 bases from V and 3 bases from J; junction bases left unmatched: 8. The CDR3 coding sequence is TGTGCCAGCAGCCCCGCGGGAGACAGTACAGATACGCAGTATTTT. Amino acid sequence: CASSPAGDSTDTQYF. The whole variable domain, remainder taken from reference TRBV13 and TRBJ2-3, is AAGVIQSPRHLIKEKRETATLKCYPIPRHDTVYWYQQGPGQDPQFLISFYEKMQSDKGSIPDRFSAQQFSDYHSELNMSSLELGDSALYFCASSPAGDSTDTQYFGPGTRLTVL.

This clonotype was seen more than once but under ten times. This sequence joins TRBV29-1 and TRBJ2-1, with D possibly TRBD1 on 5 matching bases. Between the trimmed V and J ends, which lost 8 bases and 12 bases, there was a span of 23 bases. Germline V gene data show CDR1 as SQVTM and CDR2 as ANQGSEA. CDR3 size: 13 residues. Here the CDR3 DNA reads TGCAGCACCGGACACCCATCATCAGCTGGGCAGTTCTTC. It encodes CSTGHPSSAGQFF.

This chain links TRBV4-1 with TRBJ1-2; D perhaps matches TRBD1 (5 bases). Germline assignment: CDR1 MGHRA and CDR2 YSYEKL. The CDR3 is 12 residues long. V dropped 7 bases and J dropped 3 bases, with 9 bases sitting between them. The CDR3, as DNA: TGCGCCAGCACCGGGACGGACTATGGCTACACCTTC. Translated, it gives CASTGTDYGYTF.